This TCR beta chain was captured in a study of regulatory T cells in long-lasting Graves disease. Findings and caveats of the study: Persistent disease was associated with favored TRBV28 usage and with favored use of TRBJ1-2 and TRBJ2-5. Among persistent patients, a larger number of public clonotypes were shared (about 3,000) than among newly diagnosed patients (around 980).

Documented time point: persistent/refractory GD, antithyroid drugs over 5 years with positive TRAb. TCR sequences were obtained from RNA taken from PBMCs. American Thyroid Association guidelines were used to diagnose Graves' disease. iRepertoire HTBI primers and Arm-PCR of CDR3 regions built TCR beta libraries. TCRdb recomputed calls from the multiplex PCR reads with MiXCR, one row per CDR3 protein. The sample has over 450,000 distinct CDR3 sequences, 20% to 25% seen once. Per germline, CDR1 SGHRS and CDR2 YFSETQ. The CDR3 consists of 11 residues. In the case of this clonotype: Its specificity is not known.

The TCR was taken from a female donor with Graves disease. Sequenced material: peripheral blood mononuclear cells (PBMCs), taken when the disease was refractory, from a patient treated with antithyroid drugs. The V gene is TRBV5-1, the J gene TRBJ2-7; the D is unclear. CDR3 sequence reads: CASSLYSTDRV. CDR3 nucleotides: TGCGCCAGCAGCTTGTACTCGACGGATCGAGTC.